The 18 T cell receptor beta chains below all came from one sample that was sequenced in a study of regulatory dendritic cells for organ transplantation. Using immunoSEQ multiplex PCR, the repertoire was profiled, and TCRdb retains in-frame clones only, with some absent. The sample has around 29,000 clones; roughly 84% are singletons. Sequenced input: naive CD8+ T cells from blood. Sample subset: CD45RA+ naive T cells. The receptors derive from a human donor in good health.

The genes are TRBV7-6 and TRBJ1-1; 9 bases are shared with TRBD1. The CDR3 runs 12 residues. V lost 5 bases, J lost 8 bases, and 3 bases stayed unmatched. CDR1 and CDR2 (germline): SGHVS, FNYEAQ. The CDR3 sequence: CASSQGQGEAFF. In nucleotides, the CDR3 is TGTGCCAGCAGCCAGGGACAGGGAGAAGCTTTCTTT.

The chain employs TRBV5-1 and TRBJ1-1; possibly TRBD1 for D (5 bases). CDR1 and CDR2 (germline): SGHRS, YFSETQ. The CDR3 covers 13 residues. Trimming left V 6 bases short and J 2 bases short, with 11 bases between. As DNA, the CDR3 is TGCGCCAGCAACGATAGGGGTAACACTGAAGCTTTCTTT. The encoded protein is CASNDRGNTEAFF.

The chain is built from TRBV5-5 and TRBJ2-1, with D unclear. This CDR3 region has 15 residues. Germline CDR1 reads SGHKS; CDR2 reads YYEKEE (reference sequence). Deletions cut 3 bases from V and 2 bases from J, with 12 bases between. As DNA, the CDR3 is TGTGCCAGCAGCTACCAGGTATCGCCCTACAATGAGCAGTTCTTC. The encoded protein is CASSYQVSPYNEQFF.

The rearrangement joins TRBV15 to TRBJ2-1, with 11 bases fitting TRBD2. The V gene's germline CDR1 is LNHNV and CDR2 YYDKDF (reference sequence). The V gene end was trimmed by 1 base and the J gene end by 3 bases; junction bases not matched to a gene: 5. CDR3 size: 17 residues. The CDR3, as DNA: TGTGCCACCAGCAGAGGAGACACTAGCGGGGGCTACAATGAGCAGTTCTTC. Translating gives CATSRGDTSGGYNEQFF.

The chain has TRBV7-9 and TRBJ2-5; 12 bases agree with TRBD2. The CDR3 has 16 residues. Germline values: CDR1 SEHNR, CDR2 FQNEAQ (reference sequence). Trimming at V came to 5 bases and at J to 5 bases, leaving 9 bases not matched to a gene. As DNA, the CDR3 is TGTGCCAGCAGCATTGCTAGCGGGGGGGCTTGGGAGACCCAGTACTTC. Its translation: CASSIASGGAWETQYF.

The sample holds a few counts of this clone. Written as DNA, the CDR3 is TGTGCCAGCAGCCAAGATAGTAACAGGGGCGATGGCTACACCTTC. Its translation is CASSQDSNRGDGYTF. The chain joins TRBV4-2 to TRBJ1-2; 7 bases agree with TRBD1. Trimming cost V 0 bases and J 6 bases; bases outside gene matches: 7. CDR1 and CDR2 (germline): LGHNA, YNFKEQ. The CDR3 runs to 15 residues.

The J gene is TRBJ1-2, the V gene TRBV29-1; D may be TRBD1 (6 bases). The CDR3 extends over 12 amino acids. Germline-derived CDR1 and CDR2 are SQVTM and ANQGSEA. V lost 7 bases and J lost 7, with 16 bases in between. CDR3 bases: TGCAGCGCCGAGCAGGGGCCCCCTGGCTACACCTTC. It encodes CSAEQGPPGYTF. The variable domain in full, with the rest retrieved from reference TRBV29-1 and TRBJ1-2, is SAVISQKPSRDICQRGTSLTIQCQVDSQVTMMFWYRQQPGQSLTLIATANQGSEATYESGFVIDKFPISRPNLTFSTLTVSNMSPEDSSIYLCSAEQGPPGYTFGSGTRLTVV.

This chain joins TRBV6-5 and TRBJ2-5; 9 nucleotides match TRBD1. The CDR3 loop spans 15 amino acids. Germline V gene data show CDR1 as MNHEY and CDR2 as SVGAGI. V dropped 7 bases and J dropped 4; count of bases not matched to a gene: 10. The CDR3 DNA reads as TGTGCCAGCACCCGCAGCACAGGGGGCGGAGAGACCCAGTACTTC. The encoded protein is CASTRSTGGGETQYF.

The chain has TRBV25-1 and TRBJ2-5; perhaps TRBD2 as D (5 bases). V lost 0 bases, J lost 4 bases, and 12 bases lay in between. Germline CDR1 and CDR2: MGHDK and SYGVNS. This CDR3 contains 15 residues. The CDR3 DNA follows: TGTGCCAGCAGTGAATATCCGGGAAGGGCAGAGACCCAGTACTTC. Protein sequence: CASSEYPGRAETQYF.

The chain recombines TRBV5-6 with TRBJ2-1, with TRBD2 matching over 9 bases. This CDR3 has 15 amino acids. CDR1 is SGHDT, CDR2 YYEEEE, per germline. With 1 base clipped from V and 7 bases from J, the junction kept 6 bases outside the gene matches. This chain's CDR3 is CASSLLAGGQNEQFF. CDR3 coding DNA: TGTGCCAGCAGCTTGTTGGCGGGGGGGCAGAATGAGCAGTTCTTC.

The chain employs TRBV9 and TRBJ2-3, with D possibly TRBD1 on 7 matching bases. The CDR3 loop spans 15 amino acids. In germline, CDR1 is SGDLS, CDR2 YYNGEE. V gave up 0 bases and J gave up 1 base, with 9 bases separating them. CDR3: CASSVGRGGTDTQYF. The CDR3 coding sequence is TGTGCCAGCAGCGTAGGCAGGGGGGGCACAGATACGCAGTATTTT.

The chain has TRBV4-3 and TRBJ1-5; D not resolved. There are 16 residues in the CDR3. Trimming took 0 bases from V and 2 from J, leaving 11 bases between them. The V gene's germline CDR1 is LGHNA and CDR2 YSLEER. The CDR3 DNA reads TGCGCCAGCAGCCAAGATGTCAAGGGAGGCAATCAGCCCCAGCATTTT. It is translated as CASSQDVKGGNQPQHF.

This chain joins TRBV7-6 and TRBJ2-1; 7 positions agree with TRBD2. V was pared by 4 bases and J by 6 bases, with 9 bases of the junction left unmatched. Germline loops: CDR1 SGHVS, CDR2 FNYEAQ. This CDR3 contains 15 residues. CDR3 nucleotides: TGTGCCAGCAGCTCCGCTAGCGGACTTTTCAATGAGCAGTTCTTC. Translation gives CASSSASGLFNEQFF.

The chain couples TRBV6-5 to TRBJ1-4; 9 bases agree with TRBD1. V shed 7 bases and J 6 bases; nucleotides not matched to a gene: 6. CDR1 and CDR2 from the germline V gene are MNHEY and SVGAGI. The CDR3 loop spans 14 amino acids. Here the CDR3 reads CASKTGGGDEKLFF. The CDR3 nucleotides are TGTGCCAGCAAAACAGGGGGCGGGGATGAAAAACTGTTTTTT.

As concerns this clone: At one end the junction does not follow the germline gene, possibly because of a read error. This rearrangement joins TRBV6-5 to TRBJ2-7; D perhaps matches TRBD1 (6 bases). Germline V gene lookup returns CDR1 MNHEY and CDR2 SVGAGI. The CDR3 totals 13 residues. The CDR3 DNA follows: TGTGCCAGCAGTTACGAGCTTGGTAGGGGGATAAACTTC. It encodes CASSYELGRGINF.

V gene TRBV4-3 combines with J gene TRBJ1-1; TRBD1 is a possible D gene (6 bases). Trimming shortened V by 4 bases and J by 3 bases, and 12 bases separated the two germline ends. Looked up from germline, CDR1 is LGHNA and CDR2 is YSLEER. This CDR3 is built from 14 residues. CDR3 DNA sequence: TGCGCCAGCAGCCTCGGACAGAGAGACACTGAAGCTTTCTTT. This translates into CASSLGQRDTEAFF.

The V gene is TRBV4-2, the J gene TRBJ2-1, with TRBD1 identical over 7 bases. Germline CDR1 and CDR2: LGHNA and YNFKEQ. The CDR3 spans 15 residues. J was trimmed by 1 base and V by 2 bases; bases with no gene match: 2. CDR3 protein: CASSQRQGSYNEQFF. CDR3 sequence (DNA): TGTGCCAGCAGCCAACGACAGGGATCCTACAATGAGCAGTTCTTC.

The chain has TRBV4-1 and TRBJ1-1, with TRBD1 matching 7 bases. Germline V gives CDR1 MGHRA, CDR2 YSYEKL. This CDR3 has 14 residues. J gave up 5 bases and V 5 bases, and 8 bases lay outside the gene matches. As DNA, the CDR3 is TGCGCCAGCAGCTCCCAGGGGGATCATACTGAAGCTTTCTTT. Translating it yields CASSSQGDHTEAFF.